The 10 T cell receptor beta chains below come from one sample, sequenced in a study of T cell responses to AZD1222 COVID-19 vaccine. Libraries were prepared by immunoSEQ multiplex PCR; TCRdb keeps only in-frame clonotypes and omits some of them. Here the sample spans about 130,000 clones, roughly 84% being singletons. The sample was peripheral blood, taken on day 0 of AZD1222 vaccination. The receptor source for this set is an adult in good health.

This rearrangement joins TRBV5-1 to TRBJ2-3, with a weak D call TRBD1 (6 bases). The CDR3 sequence is 17 residues long. With 1 base removed from V and 0 bases from J, the gap between germline ends came to 15 bases. Germline CDR1 SGHRS, CDR2 YFSETQ. The CDR3 nucleotides read TGCGCCAGCAGCTTGTCTTGGACAGACCCTAGCACAGATACGCAGTATTTT. This sequence encodes CASSLSWTDPSTDTQYF. Drawing the rest from reference TRBV5-1 and TRBJ2-3, the complete variable domain is KAGVTQTPRYLIKTRGQQVTLSCSPISGHRSVSWYQQTPGQGLQFLFEYFSETQRNKGNFPGRFSGRQFSNSRSEMNVSTLELGDSALYLCASSLSWTDPSTDTQYFGPGTRLTVL.

The chain is built from TRBV13 and TRBJ2-1; TRBD1 or TRBD2 may be the D gene (5 bases each). The CDR3 is 16 amino acids. The V and J ends lost 5 bases and 5 bases respectively, with 19 bases between them. From germline, CDR1 is PRHDT and CDR2 FYEKMQ (reference sequence). This CDR3 is CASSLRRSGADNEQFF. In DNA, the CDR3 is TGTGCCAGCAGCCTACGCCGATCCGGGGCAGACAATGAGCAGTTCTTC.

This sequence joins TRBV18 and TRBJ2-3; D gene unclear. CDR3 length: 12 amino acids. The germline V and J ends were trimmed by 6 bases and 0 bases, with 4 bases remaining between them. Germline loops: CDR1 KGHSH, CDR2 LQKENI. The CDR3 DNA follows: TGTGCCAGCTCGCCAAGCACAGATACGCAGTATTTT. Its protein product is CASSPSTDTQYF.

The count of this clone is one. This chain connects TRBV4-2 to TRBJ2-2, with unresolved D. There are 15 residues in the CDR3. V was trimmed by 0 bases and J by 2 bases, leaving 7 bases between them. Germline-derived CDR1 and CDR2 are LGHNA and YNFKEQ. CDR3 protein: CASSQDFKNTGELFF. The CDR3 DNA reads as TGTGCCAGCAGCCAAGATTTTAAAAACACCGGGGAGCTGTTTTTT.

This chain uses TRBV9 with TRBJ2-7, with 9 bases aligning to TRBD1. The V gene end was trimmed by 4 bases and the J gene end by 3 bases; junction bases not matched to a gene: 8. The CDR3 consists of 15 residues. Germline CDR1 and CDR2: SGDLS and YYNGEE. DNA for the CDR3: TGTGCCAGCAGCTTAATTCAGGACAGGGGCTACGAGCAGTACTTC. It codes for CASSLIQDRGYEQYF.

The CDR3 protein is CASSLDVALAYEQYF. Written as DNA, the CDR3 is TGTGCCAGCAGTTTAGACGTCGCACTTGCCTACGAGCAGTACTTC. The rearrangement links TRBV28 to TRBJ2-7; D is uncertain. The CDR3 totals 15 residues. Looked up from germline, CDR1 is MDHEN and CDR2 is SYDVKM. Trimming removed 2 bases at V and 2 bases at J, with 13 bases between.

This sequence joins TRBV11-3 and TRBJ2-2; TRBD2 matches at 15 bases. Germline V gene sequence: CDR1 SGHNT, CDR2 YENEEA. The CDR3 is 17 amino acids. Trimming took 5 bases from V and 4 from J; bases not matched to a gene: 5. Here the CDR3 reads CASSPGLAGGVTGELFF. CDR3 in DNA: TGTGCCAGCAGCCCCGGACTAGCGGGGGGGGTCACCGGGGAGCTGTTTTTT.

The chain uses TRBV29-1 and TRBJ2-7, with 14 bases matching TRBD2. Germline CDR1 is SQVTM and CDR2 is ANQGSEA. Trimming removed 6 bases from V and 4 bases from J; junction bases left unmatched: 8. The CDR3 spans 15 residues. As DNA, the CDR3 is TGCAGCGTCCTTGGGACTAGCGGGAGTAGGTACGAGCAGTACTTC. Its translation: CSVLGTSGSRYEQYF.

The chain links TRBV5-1 to TRBJ2-1; TRBD2 matches at 8 bases. The CDR3 contains 16 residues. The junction had 7 bases not matched to a gene; V was cut back by 0 bases and J by 5 bases. Per the germline V gene, CDR1 is SGHRS and CDR2 is YFSETQ. The CDR3 loop is CASSLAGSGGNNEQFF. CDR3 nucleotide sequence: TGCGCCAGCAGCTTGGCAGGGTCGGGAGGGAACAATGAGCAGTTCTTC.

This rearrangement joins TRBV5-6 to TRBJ1-2; tentative D call: TRBD1 (6 bases). This CDR3 contains 14 residues. Germline lookup yields CDR1 SGHDT and CDR2 YYEEEE. Trimming stripped 4 bases from V and 5 bases from J, with 15 bases between. CDR3 bases: TGTGCCAGCAGCCCCCGGGGGGCGTATTATGGCTACACCTTC. It translates to CASSPRGAYYGYTF.